The 30 T cell receptor beta chains presented below share a single source sample, sequenced in a study of regulatory T cells in long-lasting Graves disease. Library construction for TCR beta used iRepertoire HTBI primers and Arm-PCR of CDR3 regions. MiXCR, run by TCRdb on the multiplex PCR reads, gives a single entry per CDR3 protein. Counted here are 600,000 to 650,000 distinct CDR3 sequences, about 15% occurring once; the ten biggest clones make up roughly 18%. Stated time point: newly diagnosed GD, antithyroid drugs for less than 3 months. Making the TCR library involved RNA that had been extracted from PBMCs. This sample also belongs to another study, concerning T cells in Graves' hyperthyroidism and ophthalmopathy.

This material consisted of peripheral blood mononuclear cells (PBMCs), taken at new diagnosis, from a patient treated with antithyroid drugs. These receptors all stem from a woman aged 30 to 39 with Graves disease.

V usage is TRBV3-1 and J usage is TRBJ2-1, with D unresolved. This CDR3 spans 13 amino acids. Trimming took off 8 bases at V and 2 bases at J, with 10 bases between the two ends. The germline CDR1 and CDR2 sequences are LGHDT and YNNKEL (reference sequence). In DNA form, the CDR3 reads TGTGCCAGCCGTAAGGTACCCTACAATGAGCAGTTCTTC. This translates into CASRKVPYNEQFF.

Many counts were recorded for this clonotype. Germline is not matched at one junction end, which may reflect a read error. V and J are TRBV7-9 and TRBJ1-2; tentatively, D is TRBD1 (6 bases). This CDR3 is built from 15 residues. Germline lookup yields CDR1 SEHNR and CDR2 FQNEAQ (reference sequence). CDR3 in amino acids: CASSPSRGMEVGYTF. The CDR3 bases are TGCGCCAGCAGCCCTTCCAGGGGTATGGAGGTTGGCTACACCTTC.

The sample holds a few counts of this clonotype. The chain has TRBV18 and TRBJ1-6; D gene unclear. The CDR3 contains 17 residues. Per the germline V gene, CDR1 is KGHSH and CDR2 is LQKENI. The V end lost 2 bases, the J end lost 0 bases, and 11 bases lay between the germline ends. CDR3 bases: TGTGCCAGCTCACCAATTGGTGGGGACTCCTATAATTCACCCCTCCACTTT. Translated: CASSPIGGDSYNSPLHF.

This clonotype was counted only a few times. The chain couples TRBV7-2 to TRBJ1-6; no clear D gene. The CDR3 extends over 16 amino acids. From germline, CDR1 is SGHTA and CDR2 FQGNSA. V was clipped by 1 base and J by 4 bases, with 11 bases between them. The CDR3 is CASSLGLSPYNSPLHF. CDR3 nucleotides: TGTGCCAGCAGCTTAGGGTTATCCCCATATAATTCACCCCTCCACTTT.

CDR3 bases: TGTGCCTGGAGTTTAGGTAATTCGGGGAGGGGAACGGAGCCCCAGCATTTT. This encodes CAWSLGNSGRGTEPQHF. The V and J genes are TRBV30 and TRBJ1-5; a weak D match, TRBD1 (5 bases). V lost 2 bases and J lost 8, with 25 bases in between. Germline lookup yields CDR1 GTSNPN and CDR2 SVGIG (reference sequence). This CDR3 spans 17 amino acids.

This clonotype was detected a few times. The chain combines TRBV3-1 with TRBJ1-6; 7 nucleotides line up with TRBD1. The CDR3 has 15 residues. V gave up 4 bases and J gave up 7 bases; unmatched junction bases: 7. Germline V CDR1 and CDR2: LGHDT, YNNKEL (reference sequence). The CDR3 is CASSPQTGRNSPLHF. The DNA of the CDR3 is TGTGCCAGCAGCCCTCAGACAGGGAGGAATTCACCCCTCCACTTT. Based on the CDR3 plus reference TRBV3-1 and TRBJ1-6, the full variable domain is DTAVSQTPKYLVTQMGNDKSIKCEQNLGHDTMYWYKQDSKKFLKIMFSYNNKELIINETVPNRFSPKSPDKAHLNLHINSLELGDSAVYFCASSPQTGRNSPLHFGNGTRLTVT.

This clonotype was seen ten or more times. V and J are TRBV5-1 and TRBJ2-4; TRBD2 matches at 7 bases. CDR3 length equals 14 residues. J gave up 5 bases and V 4 bases, and 6 bases lay outside the gene matches. The V gene's germline CDR1 is SGHRS and CDR2 YFSETQ. CDR3 DNA sequence: TGCGCCAGCAGCAGACTAGCCGGGGAAAACATTCAGTACTTC. It translates to CASSRLAGENIQYF.

This clonotype occurred many times. CDR3 loop: CASRKVVGELFF. The CDR3 DNA follows: TGTGCCAGCAGAAAGGTAGTCGGGGAGCTGTTTTTT. The chain employs TRBV2 and TRBJ2-2; D is unresolved. The CDR3 is 12 amino acids. V lost 6 bases and J 7 bases, leaving 9 bases between the germline ends. CDR1 is SNHLY, CDR2 FYNNEI, per germline.

Ten or more counts support this clonotype. This chain uses TRBV27 with TRBJ1-2; 8 bases are shared with TRBD1. Unmatched junction bases numbered 11, after V lost 6 bases and J lost 5 bases. This CDR3 is built from 15 residues. Germline lookup yields CDR1 MNHEY and CDR2 SMNVEV (reference sequence). The CDR3 coding sequence is TGTGCCAGCAGACCCGGACAGGGTTTATGGTATGGCTACACCTTC. It is translated as CASRPGQGLWYGYTF.

This clonotype has at least ten counts. The gene calls are TRBV10-1 and TRBJ2-7, with D unresolved. The CDR3 is 16 amino acids. Germline values: CDR1 WNHNN, CDR2 SYGVQD (reference sequence). V dropped 0 bases and J dropped 6 bases, with 18 bases sitting between them. DNA of the CDR3: TGCGCCAGCAGTGAGTCGAATTCTGGAGCGCTAAGCGAGCAGTACTTC. Protein: CASSESNSGALSEQYF.

This chain joins TRBV20-1 and TRBJ2-3; TRBD2 is a possible D gene (5 bases). Trimming cost V 5 bases and J 3 bases, with 9 bases left between them. Germline lookup yields CDR1 DFQATT and CDR2 SNEGSKA (reference sequence). The CDR3 has 12 residues. The CDR3 bases are TGCAGTGCTGCTAGCCGTACAGATACGCAGTATTTT. Amino acids: CSAASRTDTQYF.

Only a few counts were recorded for this clonotype. The chain employs TRBV20-1 and TRBJ2-3; the D gene is possibly TRBD1 (6 bases). Germline CDR1 is DFQATT and CDR2 is SNEGSKA (reference sequence). There are 10 residues in the CDR3. Written as DNA, the CDR3 is TGCAGAGATCAGGGGGATACGCAGTATTTT. Translated, it gives CRDQGDTQYF.

V and J are TRBV18 and TRBJ2-3; D perhaps matches TRBD1 (6 bases). Germline V CDR1 and CDR2: KGHSH, LQKENI. The CDR3 totals 16 residues. The ends were cut back, 4 bases at V and 1 base at J, with 15 bases in the middle. CDR3 residues: CASSLLTGLGTDTQYF. CDR3 sequence (DNA): TGTGCCAGCTCACTCCTTACAGGGCTGGGCACAGATACGCAGTATTTT.

Ten or more counts support this clonotype. The V call is TRBV28, the J call TRBJ2-3; no clear D gene. V was cut by 5 bases and J by 2 bases, with 17 bases left in between. Germline CDR1 is MDHEN and CDR2 is SYDVKM. The CDR3 has 16 residues. The CDR3 is CASSVQQWAATDTQYF. DNA of the CDR3: TGTGCCAGCAGTGTACAGCAGTGGGCAGCCACAGATACGCAGTATTTT.

This clonotype was found many times. The chain recombines TRBV6-1 with TRBJ1-1; the D gene is possibly TRBD1 (6 bases). CDR3 length: 13 amino acids. Germline CDR1 MNHNS, CDR2 SASEGT. V was trimmed by 7 bases and J by 9 bases, leaving 18 bases between them. CDR3 coding DNA: TGTGCCAGCAAGTCCGGGGGCGCCCAGAAAGCTTTCTTT. Its translation is CASKSGGAQKAFF.

This clonotype showed up just a few times. The chain's CDR3 is CASSQGSEETQYF. CDR3 bases: TGTGCCAGCTCACAGGGGTCTGAAGAGACCCAGTACTTC. The chain uses TRBV18 and TRBJ2-5; a possible D gene is TRBD1 (5 bases). V was pared by 4 bases and J by 3 bases, with 9 bases between. From germline, CDR1 is KGHSH and CDR2 LQKENI. This CDR3 region has 13 residues.

The chain is built from TRBV20-1 and TRBJ1-6; no firm D call. The CDR3 spans 15 residues. CDR1 and CDR2 (germline): DFQATT, SNEGSKA (reference sequence). CDR3 sequence: CSARVGLLYNSPLHF. DNA for the CDR3: TGCAGCGCGCGCGTGGGCCTCCTTTATAATTCACCCCTCCACTTT.

In this sample, this clonotype turned up many times. The V gene is TRBV5-1, the J gene TRBJ2-1; perhaps D is TRBD1 or TRBD2 (5 bases each). Germline loops: CDR1 SGHRS, CDR2 YFSETQ. V lost 4 bases, J lost 3 bases, and 14 bases lay in between. The CDR3 is 15 amino acids. CDR3: CASSTGTQSYNEQFF. The CDR3, as DNA: TGCGCCAGCAGCACCGGGACCCAGAGCTACAATGAGCAGTTCTTC.

The V gene is TRBV4-1, the J gene TRBJ2-5; 12 nucleotides line up with TRBD2. The CDR3 totals 16 residues. Looked up from germline, CDR1 is MGHRA and CDR2 is YSYEKL. J gave up 5 bases and V 4 bases, and 8 bases lay outside the gene matches. The CDR3 here is CASSPSGRAGGETQYF. The CDR3 DNA follows: TGCGCCAGCAGCCCTAGCGGGAGGGCCGGGGGTGAGACCCAGTACTTC.

The chain recombines TRBV10-3 with TRBJ1-1, with D tentatively TRBD1 (5 bases). The CDR3 has 13 amino acids. The germline gives CDR1 ENHRY, CDR2 SYGVKD. V shed 2 bases and J shed 11 bases, with 15 bases lying between them. For the CDR3, the DNA is TGTGCCATCAGTGAGCGGCACGGGGGATGGGCTTTCTTT. Its translation is CAISERHGGWAFF.

This chain uses TRBV20-1 with TRBJ2-5; 9 bases are a match to TRBD2. The CDR3 spans 15 residues. The germline CDR1 and CDR2 sequences are DFQATT and SNEGSKA (reference sequence). V was pared by 5 bases and J by 5 bases, with 12 bases of the junction left unmatched. The DNA for the CDR3 is TGCAGTGCTGAACCCCTAGCGGGAAAAGGGGAGACCCAGTACTTC. Its protein is CSAEPLAGKGETQYF.

This clonotype was seen a few times. The chain employs TRBV14 and TRBJ2-1; TRBD2 matches at 10 bases. Per germline, CDR1 SGHDN and CDR2 FVKESK. Losses at the gene ends were 5 bases for V and 6 bases for J; bases not matched to a gene: 16. The CDR3 covers 18 residues. Here the CDR3 DNA reads TGTGCCAGCAGCTTCCTCCCCAAGTCTAGCGGGAGTAGCAATGAGCAGTTCTTC. It codes for CASSFLPKSSGSSNEQFF.

This clonotype showed up many times. The chain is built from TRBV7-2 and TRBJ2-1; D unresolved. V was clipped by 6 bases and J by 0 bases, with 12 bases between them. The CDR3 has 15 amino acids. From germline, CDR1 is SGHTA and CDR2 FQGNSA. The CDR3 spells CASSRVKSSYNEQFF. The DNA for the CDR3 is TGTGCCAGCAGTCGGGTTAAAAGCTCCTACAATGAGCAGTTCTTC.

The chain is built from TRBV5-1 and TRBJ1-2; 10 bases line up with TRBD1. The germline gives CDR1 SGHRS, CDR2 YFSETQ. The CDR3 loop spans 14 amino acids. Trimming took 3 bases from V and 3 from J; bases not matched to a gene: 2. CDR3 DNA sequence: TGCGCCAGCAGCTCGACAGGGGGCGACTATGGCTACACCTTC. Residues: CASSSTGGDYGYTF.

The CDR3 loop is CASSSGGKNEQFF. CDR3 coding DNA: TGTGCCAGCAGTTCTGGAGGGAAAAATGAGCAGTTCTTC. V gene TRBV27 combines with J gene TRBJ2-1; possibly TRBD2 for D (6 bases). Trimming left V 4 bases short and J 7 bases short, with 11 bases between. Germline lookup yields CDR1 MNHEY and CDR2 SMNVEV (reference sequence). The CDR3 loop spans 13 amino acids.

In its sample, this clonotype was seen many times. The gene calls are TRBV28 and TRBJ1-1; 7 positions match TRBD1. CDR1 MDHEN and CDR2 SYDVKM come from the germline V gene. The CDR3 has 21 residues. V dropped 5 bases and J dropped 1; count of bases not matched to a gene: 25. The CDR3 bases are TGTGCCAGCAGTAGGGGGCAGGGGACTTGGGGCTCCAATCTCCCGAACACTGAAGCTTTCTTT. Translated, it gives CASSRGQGTWGSNLPNTEAFF.

In this sample, this clonotype turned up many times. The rearrangement links TRBV28 to TRBJ2-5; 7 nucleotides line up with TRBD1. After removal of 6 bases from V and 3 bases from J, the junction contained 7 bases not matched to a gene. Germline loops: CDR1 MDHEN, CDR2 SYDVKM. The CDR3 loop spans 14 amino acids. This chain's CDR3 is CASRPGQAKETQYF. CDR3 DNA sequence: TGTGCCAGCAGGCCCGGACAGGCCAAAGAGACCCAGTACTTC.

The V and J genes are TRBV30 and TRBJ1-3; D not certain. There are 14 residues in the CDR3. V was clipped by 2 bases and J by 0 bases, with 8 bases between them. The germline V gene encodes CDR1 GTSNPN and CDR2 SVGIG (reference sequence). The CDR3 DNA reads as TGTGCCTGGAGTTTCGCGAGCTCTGGAAACACCATATATTTT. Translation gives CAWSFASSGNTIYF.

This clonotype was seen a few times. The chain is built from TRBV20-1 and TRBJ1-6; D not certain. V was trimmed by 0 bases and J by 8 bases, leaving 17 bases between them. The CDR3 runs 16 residues. Germline V gene data show CDR1 as DFQATT and CDR2 as SNEGSKA (reference sequence). The CDR3 is CSARDMGKLNYSPLHF. For the CDR3, the DNA is TGCAGTGCTAGAGACATGGGAAAACTAAACTATTCACCCCTCCACTTT.

Ten or more counts support this clonotype. The J gene is TRBJ2-3, the V gene TRBV27; D gene uncertain. The CDR3 is made up of 14 amino acids. Germline loops: CDR1 MNHEY, CDR2 SMNVEV (reference sequence). V lost 6 bases to trimming and J lost 4 bases, with 14 bases between them. The DNA of the CDR3 is TGTGCCAGCAGCCCTCTAGGGTTTCCAGATACGCAGTATTTT. This translates into CASSPLGFPDTQYF.